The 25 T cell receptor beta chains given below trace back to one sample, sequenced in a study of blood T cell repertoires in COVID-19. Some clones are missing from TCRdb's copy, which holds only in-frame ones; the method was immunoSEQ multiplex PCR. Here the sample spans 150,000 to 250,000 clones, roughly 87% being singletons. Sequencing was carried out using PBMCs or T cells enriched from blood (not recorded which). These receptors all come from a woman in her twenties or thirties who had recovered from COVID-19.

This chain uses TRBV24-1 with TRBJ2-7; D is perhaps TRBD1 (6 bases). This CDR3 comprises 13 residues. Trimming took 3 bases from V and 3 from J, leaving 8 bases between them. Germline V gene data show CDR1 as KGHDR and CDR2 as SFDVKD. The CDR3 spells CATSDTGLYEQYF. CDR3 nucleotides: TGTGCCACCAGTGATACAGGGCTCTACGAGCAGTACTTC.

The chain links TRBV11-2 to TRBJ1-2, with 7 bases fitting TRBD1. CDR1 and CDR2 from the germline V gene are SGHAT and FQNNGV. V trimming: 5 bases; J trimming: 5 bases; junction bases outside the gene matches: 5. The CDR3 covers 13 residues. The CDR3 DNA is TGTGCCAGCAGCAGGGGGACAGAGTATGGCTACACCTTC. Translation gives CASSRGTEYGYTF.

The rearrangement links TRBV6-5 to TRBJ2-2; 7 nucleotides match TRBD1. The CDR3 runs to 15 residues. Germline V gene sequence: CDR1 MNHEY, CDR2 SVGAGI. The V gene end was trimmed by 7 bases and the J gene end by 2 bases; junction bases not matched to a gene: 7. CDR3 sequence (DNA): TGTGCCAGCAACGAGGGACAGCTAAACACCGGGGAGCTGTTTTTT. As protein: CASNEGQLNTGELFF.

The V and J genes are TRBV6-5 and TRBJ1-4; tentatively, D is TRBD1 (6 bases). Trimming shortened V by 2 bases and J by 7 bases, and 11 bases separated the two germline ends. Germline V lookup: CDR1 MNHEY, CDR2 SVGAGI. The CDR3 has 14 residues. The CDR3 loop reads CASSYDRGSEKLFF. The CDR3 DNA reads TGTGCCAGCAGTTACGATAGGGGGAGTGAAAAACTGTTTTTT.

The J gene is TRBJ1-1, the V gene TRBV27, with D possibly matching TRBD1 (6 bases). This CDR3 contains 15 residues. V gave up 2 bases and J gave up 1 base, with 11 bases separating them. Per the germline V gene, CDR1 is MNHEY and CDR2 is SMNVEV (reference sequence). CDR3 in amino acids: CASSLTAGANTEAFF. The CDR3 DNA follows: TGTGCCAGCAGTTTAACGGCAGGGGCGAACACTGAAGCTTTCTTT.

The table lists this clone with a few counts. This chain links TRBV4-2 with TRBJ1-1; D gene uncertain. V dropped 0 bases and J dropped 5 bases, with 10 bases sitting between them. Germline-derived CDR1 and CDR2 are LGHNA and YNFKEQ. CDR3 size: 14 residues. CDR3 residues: CASSQDPHGTEAFF. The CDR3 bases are TGTGCCAGCAGCCAAGACCCGCACGGGACTGAAGCTTTCTTT.

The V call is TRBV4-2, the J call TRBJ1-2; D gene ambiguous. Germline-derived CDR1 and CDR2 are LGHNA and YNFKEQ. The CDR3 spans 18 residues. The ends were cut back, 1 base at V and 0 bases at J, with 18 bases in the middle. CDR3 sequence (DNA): TGTGCCAGCAGCCAAGGCTCAATTCGCGGATCCTCTAACTATGGCTACACCTTC. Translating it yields CASSQGSIRGSSNYGYTF.

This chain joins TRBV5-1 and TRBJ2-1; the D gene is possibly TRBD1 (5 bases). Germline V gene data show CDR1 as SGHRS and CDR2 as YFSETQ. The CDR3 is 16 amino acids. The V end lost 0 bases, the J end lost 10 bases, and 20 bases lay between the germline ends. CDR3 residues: CASSLGRQGGVDEQFF. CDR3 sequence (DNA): TGCGCCAGCAGCTTGGGACGGCAGGGTGGGGTAGACGAGCAGTTCTTC.

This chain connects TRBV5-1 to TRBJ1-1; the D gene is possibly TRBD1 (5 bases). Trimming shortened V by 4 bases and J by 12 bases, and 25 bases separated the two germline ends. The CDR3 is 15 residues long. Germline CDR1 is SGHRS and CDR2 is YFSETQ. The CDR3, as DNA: TGCGCCAGCAGCCCTGGACACGCAACGTTTCGCCAACCTTTCTTT. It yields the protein CASSPGHATFRQPFF.

CDR3: CASSEADRIYNEQFF. As DNA, the CDR3 is TGTGCCAGCAGCGAGGCGGACAGGATTTACAATGAGCAGTTCTTC. The gene calls are TRBV9 and TRBJ2-1, with TRBD1 matching over 7 bases. CDR1 SGDLS and CDR2 YYNGEE come from the germline V gene. J lost 4 bases, V lost 3 bases, and 7 bases had no gene match. CDR3 length: 15 amino acids.

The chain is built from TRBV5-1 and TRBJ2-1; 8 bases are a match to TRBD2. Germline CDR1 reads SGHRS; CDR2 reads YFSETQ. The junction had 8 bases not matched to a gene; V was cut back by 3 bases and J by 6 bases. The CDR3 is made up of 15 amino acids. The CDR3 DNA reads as TGCGCCAGCAGCTCTCTTTCGGGAGGGGCCAATGAGCAGTTCTTC. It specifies CASSSLSGGANEQFF.

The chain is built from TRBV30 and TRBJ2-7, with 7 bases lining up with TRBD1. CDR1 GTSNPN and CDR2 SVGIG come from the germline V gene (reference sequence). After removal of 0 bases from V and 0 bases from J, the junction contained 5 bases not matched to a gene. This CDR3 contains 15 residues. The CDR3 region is CAWSVARGSSYEQYF. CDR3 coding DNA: TGTGCCTGGAGTGTAGCCAGGGGGAGCTCCTACGAGCAGTACTTC.

The CDR3: CASSLGQSRSGNTIYF. In nucleotides, the CDR3 is TGTGCCAGCAGCTTAGGACAGTCACGCTCTGGAAACACCATATATTTT. The chain employs TRBV7-9 and TRBJ1-3; D perhaps matches TRBD1 (5 bases). Germline V CDR1 and CDR2: SEHNR, FQNEAQ (reference sequence). This CDR3 region has 16 residues. V was cut by 1 base and J by 0 bases, with 10 bases left in between.

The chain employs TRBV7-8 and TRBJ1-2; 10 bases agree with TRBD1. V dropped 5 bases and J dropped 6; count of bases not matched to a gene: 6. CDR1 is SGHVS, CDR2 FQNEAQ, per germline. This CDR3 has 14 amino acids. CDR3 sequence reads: CASSPRGTGDGYTF. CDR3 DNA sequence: TGTGCCAGCAGCCCCCGCGGGACAGGGGATGGCTACACCTTC. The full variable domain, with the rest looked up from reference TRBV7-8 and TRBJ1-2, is GAGVSQSPRYKVAKRGQDVALRCDPISGHVSLFWYQQALGQGPEFLTYFQNEAQLDKSGLPSDRFFAERPEGSVSTLKIQRTQQEDSAVYLCASSPRGTGDGYTFGSGTRLTVV.

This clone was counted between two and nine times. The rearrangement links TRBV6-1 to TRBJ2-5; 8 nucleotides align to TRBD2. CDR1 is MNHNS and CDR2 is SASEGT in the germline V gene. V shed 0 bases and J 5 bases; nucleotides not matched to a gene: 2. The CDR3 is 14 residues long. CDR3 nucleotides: TGTGCCAGCAGTGAAGCGGGACTAGTCGAGACCCAGTACTTC. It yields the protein CASSEAGLVETQYF.

The CDR3 DNA reads TGTGCCAGCAGCGCCGGGGGGGGCTATAATTCACCCCTCCACTTT. It yields the protein CASSAGGGYNSPLHF. The V gene is TRBV9, the J gene TRBJ1-6; D is possibly TRBD1 (5 bases). V lost 3 bases, J lost 3 bases, and 10 bases lay in between. Germline V lookup: CDR1 SGDLS, CDR2 YYNGEE. The CDR3 runs 15 residues.

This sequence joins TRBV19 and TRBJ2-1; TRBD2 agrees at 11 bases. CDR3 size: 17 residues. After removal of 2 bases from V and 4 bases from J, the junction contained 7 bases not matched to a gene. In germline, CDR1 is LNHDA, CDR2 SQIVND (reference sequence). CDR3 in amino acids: CASSILVAGGLYNEQFF. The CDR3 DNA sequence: TGTGCCAGTAGTATACTGGTAGCGGGAGGGCTTTACAATGAGCAGTTCTTC.

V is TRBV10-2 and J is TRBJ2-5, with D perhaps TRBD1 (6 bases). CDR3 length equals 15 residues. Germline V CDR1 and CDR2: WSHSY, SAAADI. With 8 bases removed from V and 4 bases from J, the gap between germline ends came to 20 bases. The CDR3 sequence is CASGDVGGAAETQYF. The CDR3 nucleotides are TGCGCCAGCGGGGACGTTGGGGGCGCGGCAGAGACCCAGTACTTC.

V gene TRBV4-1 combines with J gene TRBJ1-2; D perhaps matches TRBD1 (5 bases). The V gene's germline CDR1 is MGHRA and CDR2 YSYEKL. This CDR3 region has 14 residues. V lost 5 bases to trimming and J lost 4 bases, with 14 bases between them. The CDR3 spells CASSKQGGGYGYTF. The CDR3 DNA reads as TGCGCCAGCAGCAAGCAGGGAGGTGGCTATGGCTACACCTTC.

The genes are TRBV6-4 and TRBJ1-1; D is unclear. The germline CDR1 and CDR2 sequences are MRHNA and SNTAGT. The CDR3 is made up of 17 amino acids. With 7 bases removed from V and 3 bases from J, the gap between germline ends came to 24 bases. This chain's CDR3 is CASNARRMAAGDTEAFF. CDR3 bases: TGTGCCAGCAACGCCAGAAGGATGGCAGCCGGGGACACTGAAGCTTTCTTT.

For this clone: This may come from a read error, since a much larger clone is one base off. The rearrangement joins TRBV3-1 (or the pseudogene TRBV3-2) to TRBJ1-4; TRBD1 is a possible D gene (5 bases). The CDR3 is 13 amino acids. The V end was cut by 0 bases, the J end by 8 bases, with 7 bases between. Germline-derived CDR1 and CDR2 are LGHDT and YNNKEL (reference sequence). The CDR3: CASSQDHREKLFF. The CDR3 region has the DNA TGTGCCAGCAGCCAAGATCACAGGGAAAAACTGTTTTTT.

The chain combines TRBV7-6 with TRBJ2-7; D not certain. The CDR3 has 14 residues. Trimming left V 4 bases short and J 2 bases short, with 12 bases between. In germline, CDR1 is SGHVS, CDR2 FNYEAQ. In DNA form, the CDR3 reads TGTGCCAGCAGCTCCAAAGCTATAACCTACGAGCAGTACTTC. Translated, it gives CASSSKAITYEQYF.

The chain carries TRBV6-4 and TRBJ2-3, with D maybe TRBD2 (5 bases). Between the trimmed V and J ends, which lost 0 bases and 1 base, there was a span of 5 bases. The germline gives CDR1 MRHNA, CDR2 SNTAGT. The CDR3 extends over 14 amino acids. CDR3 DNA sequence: TGTGCCAGCAGTGACTCGGGAGGCACAGATACGCAGTATTTT. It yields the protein CASSDSGGTDTQYF.

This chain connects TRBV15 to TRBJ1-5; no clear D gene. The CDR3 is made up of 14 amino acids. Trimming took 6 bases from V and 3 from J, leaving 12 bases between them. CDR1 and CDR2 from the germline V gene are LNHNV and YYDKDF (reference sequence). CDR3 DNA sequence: TGTGCCACCAGAAGCGCGGGCAACAATCAGCCCCAGCATTTT. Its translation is CATRSAGNNQPQHF.

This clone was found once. The CDR3 is CASSDSGGENNEQFF. The CDR3 coding sequence is TGTGCCAGCAGTGATAGCGGTGGGGAAAACAATGAGCAGTTCTTC. V gene TRBV7-3 combines with J gene TRBJ2-1; D might be TRBD2 (6 bases). The germline CDR1 and CDR2 sequences are SGHTA and FQGTGA. Trimming left V 6 bases short and J 5 bases short, with 17 bases between. The CDR3 covers 15 residues. Full variable domain (remainder filled in from reference TRBV7-3 and TRBJ2-1): GAGVSQTPSNKVTEKGKYVELRCDPISGHTALYWYRQSLGQGPEFLIYFQGTGAADDSGLPNDRFFAVRPEGSVSTLKIQRTERGDSAVYLCASSDSGGENNEQFFGPGTRLTVL.